The entry below describes one T cell receptor beta chain. The antigen remains undetermined. Primers used in a second PCR of roughly 6 to 11 cycles were a sample-barcoded 5' primer and a J-beta primer mix. CDR3-containing paired-end reads numbering at least 2.5 million came from each sample. TCRdb re-called the 5' RACE reads through MiXCR, storing one row per CDR3 protein. The sample records 550,000 to 650,000 distinct CDR3 sequences, around 31% being singletons. The data derive from a study of blood T cells in healthy people across ages. Overall study context: In model experiments, template switching was able to capture about one barcoded beta molecule for every two T cells that were present. Study results and caveats: TCR beta diversity, measured per million T cells, fell in a roughly linear way with age.

The V segment lost 5 bases and the J segment 8 bases; nucleotides outside the gene matches: 8. The CDR3 has 14 residues. Germline V gives CDR1 SEHNR, CDR2 FQNEAQ (reference sequence). The sequenced material came from blood. The rearrangement joins TRBV7-9 to TRBJ1-5, with 8 bases matching TRBD1. The sequence was obtained from a woman of 80 years or more in good health. CDR3 nucleotide sequence: TGTGCCAGCAGCGCAGGGGGCGGGAGTAAGCCCCAGCATTTT. This translates into CASSAGGGSKPQHF.